This TCR beta chain was recovered during a study of T cell responses to AZD1222 COVID-19 vaccine listed by TCRdb under 2021. Regarding the research as a whole: Because spike-specific TCR depth and breadth did not differ between the two schedules, AZD1222 recipients who got a second dose at roughly 4 weeks were pooled with those who got a second dose at roughly 12 weeks. Trial participants were enrolled by age into 18-55, 56-69 and 70-plus year subgroups, with around 150, 28 and 57 TCR-sequenced participants respectively. A total of 233 trial participants underwent TCR sequencing, of whom 200 to 220 received two doses of AZD1222 and about 25 received two doses of the MenACWY control vaccine. On the study overall, not on this receptor specifically: The whole spike protein was spanned by vaccine-associated CD4 TCRs, and dominant responses were seen in regions 160-218 and 743-854. In the small 56-69-year group, the increase in depth fell short of significance, most likely because of low power. Participants were mostly white British, with more females than males. The authors suggested clonal diversity may have been underestimated. Nearly half of unique spike-specific TCRs reportedly recognized epitopes outside regions mutated in the B.1.351 and B.1.1.7 variants. Conclusions about previously exposed vaccinees were limited because only 5 or 6 AZD1222 recipients were SARS-CoV-2 seropositive at baseline. No day 14 peak-response samples were available, so repertoires were characterized only after the peak T cell response. A significant rise in spike-specific TCR breadth and depth was observed after two AZD1222 doses relative to day 0 and relative to MenACWY recipients.

With regard to this clone: No antigen is known for it. Qualities for individual bases were not recorded, and no much larger clone is one base off.

This specimen's time point label, per the study, means: baseline before first vaccination. Vaccinee samples were obtained from the UK trials COV001 and COV002, which included a single-blind randomized controlled phase 2/3 trial of AZD1222 (ChAdOx1 nCoV-19) in healthy adults. For TCRbeta chain sequencing, PBMC samples were collected from trial participants at day 0 and at day 28 after the second dose. There are 14 amino acids in the CDR3, from cysteine to phenylalanine inclusive. This entry keeps only the CDR3 DNA: 42 bases, framed from base 1. Via the germline V gene (reference sequence), CDR1 is MNHEY and CDR2 SMNVEV. V and J are trimmed by 8 bases and 8 bases, and the gene matches miss 8 bases of the junction. The CDR3 regions of human TCRbeta chains were analyzed by immunosequencing. The source study handled its data this way. Repertoire TCRs were matched against a reference library of SARS-CoV-2-specific TCRs generated with the MIRA antigen-specificity platform. Breadth meant the fraction of unique TCRs that were SARS-CoV-2-associated, whereas depth meant the fraction of total T cells that were SARS-CoV-2-associated. Using the MIRA data, each spike-specific TCR was assigned both to the spike region to which the TCR was reactive and to a CD4 or CD8 class. Log10-transformed breadth and depth values were compared by one-way ANOVA with Sidak's multiple comparisons tests. As stored in TCRdb, this immuneACCESS dataset retains in-frame rearrangements with V and J assigned. A fraction of the clones does not appear; measured against another copy, unresolved V genes explain less than half of the discrepancy, and the remainder lacks a known reason. That table furnishes V, J and clone size, whereas the DNA furnished D and trimming. The sample data list some 150,000 clones, and around nine tenths of these were observed just once. Of the sample, 4% to 6% is held by the ten largest clones.

Material: peripheral blood, obtained on day 0 of AZD1222 vaccination. Rearrangement joined TRBV27 to TRBJ1-4; TRBD1 lines up with 10 middle nucleotides. The receptor's source is an adult in good health. The DNA sequence is TGTGCCAGCTCGCAGGGGGGACAGGGGGAAAAACTGTTTTTT. This encodes CASSQGGQGEKLFF.